The 11 T cell receptor beta chains reported below all come from one sample, sequenced in a study of metastatic and nonmetastatic thyroid tumors. TCRdb re-called clones via MiXCR from the PCR reads. This table has approximately 65,000 clones, just over 4% appearing once. Treatment of any kind had been given to no patient before thyroid surgery. The sample taken for sequencing was blood. These receptors were obtained from a female donor with papillary thyroid cancer or a benign thyroid nodule (not recorded which). Some clones in this sample may be carry-over from other donors' samples.

Remarks on this clone: This specimen includes other DNA sequences encoding the same CDR3. The gene calls are TRBV5-4 and TRBJ2-1; perhaps TRBD1 as D (6 bases). CDR1 and CDR2 (germline): SGHNT, YYREEE (reference sequence). CDR3 length equals 15 residues. Trimming took 3 bases from V and 7 from J, leaving 17 bases between them. The CDR3 sequence: CASSYVTGRVNEQFF. Written as DNA, the CDR3 is TGTGCCAGCAGCTATGTGACAGGCCGGGTTAATGAGCAGTTCTTC.

Only a few counts were recorded for this clone. This chain uses TRBV13 with TRBJ2-1, with D hard to call. In germline, CDR1 is PRHDT, CDR2 FYEKMQ (reference sequence). The V gene lost 1 base and the J gene lost 6 bases, with 13 bases spanning the gap. CDR3 length: 15 amino acids. The CDR3 loop reads CASSLVRHPSNEQFF. CDR3 DNA sequence: TGTGCCAGCAGCTTAGTCCGTCACCCCTCCAATGAGCAGTTCTTC.

This clone came up many times. The chain carries TRBV13 and TRBJ1-3; D remains unclear. The CDR3 is made up of 16 amino acids. Trimming shortened V by 5 bases and J by 2 bases, and 16 bases separated the two germline ends. Germline CDR1 PRHDT, CDR2 FYEKMQ (reference sequence). The CDR3 spells CASSPAPPFPGNTIYF. CDR3 coding DNA: TGTGCCAGCAGCCCGGCCCCCCCTTTCCCTGGAAACACCATATATTTT.

This clone has just a few counts. The chain carries TRBV29-1 and TRBJ2-5; D is perhaps TRBD2 (6 bases). V shed 6 bases and J shed 5 bases, with 16 bases lying between them. CDR3 length: 13 residues. Germline V gene lookup returns CDR1 SQVTM and CDR2 ANQGSEA. CDR3 residues: CSVGIWEEETQYF. DNA for the CDR3: TGCAGCGTAGGGATTTGGGAGGAGGAGACCCAGTACTTC.

This clone was recorded at least ten times. This chain uses TRBV19 with TRBJ1-2; D uncertain. Germline lookup yields CDR1 LNHDA and CDR2 SQIVND (reference sequence). This CDR3 comprises 13 residues. Trimming took 7 bases from V and 5 from J, leaving 14 bases between them. The CDR3 is CASTRVGRYGYTF. CDR3 coding DNA: TGTGCCAGTACCCGAGTCGGGCGTTATGGCTACACCTTC.

This clone was counted at least ten times. The chain employs TRBV18 and TRBJ2-1, with 9 bases matching TRBD1. With 5 bases clipped from V and 0 bases from J, the junction kept 5 bases outside the gene matches. Germline V gene lookup returns CDR1 KGHSH and CDR2 LQKENI. The CDR3 covers 16 residues. In nucleotides, the CDR3 is TGTGCCAGCTCAACAGGGACAGGGAGCTCCTACAATGAGCAGTTCTTC. Translation: CASSTGTGSSYNEQFF.

To note about this clone: A much larger clone lies one base from this, so it may be a read error. Other nucleotide sequences from this sample produce the same CDR3. The chain couples TRBV5-1 to TRBJ2-7; D remains unclear. The CDR3 loop spans 13 amino acids. V shed 8 bases and J shed 1 base, with 13 bases lying between them. CDR1 and CDR2 (germline): SGHRS, YFSETQ. The CDR3 sequence: CASTLDGSYEQYF. The CDR3 DNA sequence: TGCGCCAGTACTCTGGACGGGTCCTACGAGCAGTACTTC.

This clone was recorded a few times. This sequence joins TRBV18 and TRBJ2-2; D unclear. The CDR3 has 16 residues. Trimming pared 2 bases from V and 1 base from J, leaving 11 bases between. Germline CDR1 and CDR2: KGHSH and LQKENI. CDR3 loop: CASSPVQHWNTGELFF. The CDR3 coding sequence is TGTGCCAGCTCACCAGTTCAGCACTGGAACACCGGGGAGCTGTTTTTT.

CDR3 region: CATRDPLDQPQHF. Written as DNA, the CDR3 is TGTGCCACCAGAGATCCGTTAGATCAGCCCCAGCATTTT. The J gene is TRBJ1-5, the V gene TRBV15; D not certain. Trimming took off 6 bases at V and 5 bases at J, with 11 bases between the two ends. The CDR3 extends over 13 amino acids. The germline V gene has CDR1 LNHNV and CDR2 YYDKDF (reference sequence).

This clone was counted many times. The V and J genes are TRBV24-1 and TRBJ2-3; 9 bases match TRBD1. The CDR3 loop spans 16 amino acids. Germline assignment: CDR1 KGHDR and CDR2 SFDVKD. J gave up 6 bases and V 6 bases, and 12 bases lay outside the gene matches. CDR3 residues: CATSSPTGGYLDTQYF. Here the CDR3 DNA reads TGTGCCACCAGTTCCCCTACAGGGGGCTACCTGGATACGCAGTATTTT.

In its sample, this clone was seen many times. The gene calls are TRBV27 and TRBJ2-2; 8 nucleotides agree with TRBD2. The V segment lost 4 bases and the J segment 5 bases; nucleotides outside the gene matches: 21. The CDR3 consists of 20 residues. Germline CDR1 reads MNHEY; CDR2 reads SMNVEV (reference sequence). The CDR3 loop is CASSWDPQRWGGRSTGELFF. The CDR3 nucleotides are TGTGCCAGCAGTTGGGATCCACAGCGTTGGGGCGGGAGGTCTACCGGGGAGCTGTTTTTT.